Listed here are 23 T cell receptor beta chains from one sample, sequenced in a study of T cells after yellow fever vaccination. TCRdb re-called the 5' RACE reads with MiXCR, one entry per CDR3 protein. The table lists a few hundred thousand distinct CDR3 sequences, 8.7% of them singletons. The material was PBMCs, obtained on the day of the first yellow fever vaccination. The receptors derive from a man aged 18 to 35 who received the YFV17D yellow fever vaccine.

The chain joins TRBV18 to TRBJ2-5; 7 bases match TRBD2. The germline V gene encodes CDR1 KGHSH and CDR2 LQKENI. Losses at the gene ends were 5 bases for V and 2 bases for J; bases not matched to a gene: 8. The CDR3 covers 15 residues. In DNA form, the CDR3 reads TGTGCCAGCTCAACGTTATCTAGCGGACAAGAGACCCAGTACTTC. It is translated as CASSTLSSGQETQYF.

Many counts were recorded for this clonotype. This rearrangement joins TRBV6-5 to TRBJ2-3; D unclear. Trimming cost V 0 bases and J 2 bases, with 9 bases left between them. Germline V gives CDR1 MNHEY, CDR2 SVGAGI. This CDR3 is 15 amino acids long. CDR3 nucleotide sequence: TGTGCCAGCAGTTACTCTGATGGGATCACAGATACGCAGTATTTT. It translates to CASSYSDGITDTQYF.

This chain connects TRBV4-3 to TRBJ2-3, with 7 positions matching TRBD2. J gave up 1 base and V 5 bases, and 3 bases lay outside the gene matches. Germline V gene lookup returns CDR1 LGHNA and CDR2 YSLEER. The CDR3 is 14 residues long. CDR3: CASSTAGGTDTQYF. CDR3 nucleotide sequence: TGCGCCAGCAGCACCGCGGGGGGCACAGATACGCAGTATTTT.

This clonotype was seen at least ten times. Here the CDR3 DNA reads TGCGCCAGCAGCCCCGCAGAGACCCAGTACTTC. Its translation: CASSPAETQYF. The chain has TRBV23-1 and TRBJ2-5; no clear D. TRBV23-1 is an ORF, and what it does is uncertain. CDR3 length: 11 residues. V shed 6 bases and J shed 4 bases, with 6 bases lying between them.

This clonotype was found many times. The rearrangement uses TRBV18 and TRBJ1-1, with D uncertain. Germline CDR1 and CDR2: KGHSH and LQKENI. The CDR3 sequence is 14 residues long. Trimming shortened V by 2 bases and J by 4 bases, and 11 bases separated the two germline ends. CDR3 DNA sequence: TGTGCCAGCTCACCAAGTCAGTGGTTCACTGAAGCTTTCTTT. Protein: CASSPSQWFTEAFF.

The chain combines TRBV5-5 with TRBJ2-7; D is possibly TRBD1 (6 bases). CDR3 length: 14 amino acids. Deletions cut 2 bases from V and 1 base from J, with 10 bases between. Per the germline V gene, CDR1 is SGHKS and CDR2 is YYEKEE (reference sequence). The CDR3 here is CASSLLDSSYEQYV. CDR3 nucleotide sequence: TGTGCCAGCAGCTTACTGGACAGTTCCTACGAGCAGTACGTC.

V gene TRBV7-6 combines with J gene TRBJ2-7; possibly TRBD2 for D (6 bases). There are 14 residues in the CDR3. V was cut by 2 bases and J by 0 bases, with 8 bases left in between. From germline, CDR1 is SGHVS and CDR2 FNYEAQ. The CDR3 DNA reads TGTGCCAGCAGCTTACTAGCGAACTCCTACGAGCAGTACGTC. This sequence encodes CASSLLANSYEQYV.

There are a few counts of this clonotype. The chain uses TRBV5-4 and TRBJ1-1, with 7 bases matching TRBD1. The germline V gene encodes CDR1 SGHNT and CDR2 YYREEE (reference sequence). This CDR3 has 16 amino acids. Trimming at V came to 3 bases and at J to 4 bases, leaving 12 bases not matched to a gene. CDR3 DNA: TGTGCCAGCAGCTCTAAAGACAGGGTTGCGGGCACTGAAGCTTTCTTT. Translated, it gives CASSSKDRVAGTEAFF. The full variable domain, with the rest looked up from reference TRBV5-4 and TRBJ1-1, is ETGVTQSPTHLIKTRGQQVTLRCSSQSGHNTVSWYQQALGQGPQFIFQYYREEENGRGNFPPRFSGLQFPNYSSELNVNALELDDSALYLCASSSKDRVAGTEAFFGQGTRLTVV.

This clonotype has a handful of counts. The chain joins TRBV7-6 to TRBJ2-6, with D possibly being TRBD1 (6 bases). CDR1 is SGHVS and CDR2 is FNYEAQ in the germline V gene. V was clipped by 0 bases and J by 0 bases, with 15 bases between them. This CDR3 has 19 residues. The CDR3 region is CASSLAGQRLSSGANVLTF. The CDR3 coding sequence is TGTGCCAGCAGCTTAGCCGGACAGAGATTAAGCTCTGGGGCCAACGTCCTGACTTTC.

V and J are TRBV7-9 and TRBJ1-6; D is unresolved. V lost 5 bases and J lost 10, with 12 bases in between. The germline V gene encodes CDR1 SEHNR and CDR2 FQNEAQ (reference sequence). The CDR3 length is 13 residues. In nucleotides, the CDR3 is TGTGCCAGCAGCCAAAACTGGGGATCACCCCTCCACTTT. Its protein product is CASSQNWGSPLHF.

Only a few counts were recorded for this clonotype. The chain employs TRBV4-1 and TRBJ2-4; 8 bases fit TRBD2. The V segment lost 1 base and the J segment 0 bases; nucleotides outside the gene matches: 2. The germline CDR1 and CDR2 sequences are MGHRA and YSYEKL. The CDR3 runs to 16 residues. As DNA, the CDR3 is TGCGCCAGCAGCCAAGGGCTAGCGGGAGCCAAAAACATTCAGTACTTC. Protein product: CASSQGLAGAKNIQYF.

This clonotype has ten or more counts. This sequence joins TRBV6-5 and TRBJ2-1, with a weak D call TRBD2 (6 bases). Germline V CDR1 and CDR2: MNHEY, SVGAGI. Trimming pared 2 bases from V and 10 bases from J, leaving 12 bases between. The CDR3 runs 13 residues. This CDR3 is CASSYGTTREQFF. The CDR3 DNA reads as TGTGCCAGCAGTTACGGGACGACTAGGGAGCAGTTCTTC.

This clonotype was seen more than once but under ten times. This chain joins TRBV7-6 and TRBJ1-5; D gene unclear. The CDR3 is 16 amino acids. The germline CDR1 and CDR2 sequences are SGHVS and FNYEAQ. Trimming took 1 base from V and 6 from J, leaving 16 bases between them. The CDR3 here is CASSLEAGRSGQPQHF. Written as DNA, the CDR3 is TGTGCCAGCAGCTTAGAGGCCGGTCGTAGTGGTCAGCCCCAGCATTTT.

This clonotype was counted only a few times. The rearrangement uses TRBV6-2 or TRBV6-3 and TRBJ2-7; perhaps D is TRBD1 or TRBD2 (5 bases each). The CDR3 runs to 14 residues. V lost 11 bases and J lost 4, with 21 bases in between. Germline V lookup: CDR1 MNHEY, CDR2 SVGEGT. The CDR3 coding sequence is TGTGCCGGTGCCGGGGACCCCTACAAATACGAGCAGTACGTC. Translating gives CAGAGDPYKYEQYV.

V is TRBV5-1 and J is TRBJ2-7; D is perhaps TRBD2 (5 bases). The CDR3 is made up of 14 amino acids. Trimming pared 6 bases from V and 3 bases from J, leaving 16 bases between. CDR1 is SGHRS, CDR2 YFSETQ, per germline. Here the CDR3 reads CASKDREPLYEQYF. The DNA of the CDR3 is TGCGCCAGCAAGGACCGGGAACCCCTCTACGAGCAGTACTTC.

This clonotype was found a few times. Written as DNA, the CDR3 is TGTGCCAGCTCAGCAAGGACAGGGGGATCCTACAATGAGCAGTTCTTC. Amino acid sequence: CASSARTGGSYNEQFF. This chain connects TRBV18 to TRBJ2-1; 10 nucleotides match TRBD1. J was trimmed by 1 base and V by 5 bases; bases with no gene match: 5. This CDR3 is 16 amino acids long. In germline, CDR1 is KGHSH, CDR2 LQKENI. Supplemented by reference TRBV18 and TRBJ2-1, the full variable domain reads NAGVMQNPRHLVRRRGQEARLRCSPMKGHSHVYWYRQLPEEGLKFMVYLQKENIIDESGMPKERFSAEFPKEGPSILRIQQVVRGDSAAYFCASSARTGGSYNEQFFGPGTRLTVL.

The chain is built from TRBV12-3 or TRBV12-4 and TRBJ2-1; 9 bases align to TRBD2. The CDR3 has 14 residues. The V gene end was trimmed by 3 bases and the J gene end by 6 bases; junction bases not matched to a gene: 3. The DNA for the CDR3 is TGTGCCAGCAGTTTCTCTAGCGGGGCCAATGAGCAGTTCTTC. It codes for CASSFSSGANEQFF.

This clonotype was observed a handful of times. The chain is built from TRBV5-4 and TRBJ1-1; 9 positions agree with TRBD1. Germline CDR1 is SGHNT and CDR2 is YYREEE (reference sequence). V was pared by 4 bases and J by 4 bases, with 8 bases of the junction left unmatched. The CDR3 is made up of 15 amino acids. CDR3 DNA: TGTGCCAGCAGCGTGAACCGGGACAGGGCCACTGAAGCTTTCTTT. As protein: CASSVNRDRATEAFF.

This clonotype was seen many times. V is TRBV29-1 and J is TRBJ2-2; D might be TRBD1 (8 bases). Deletions cut 7 bases from V and 7 bases from J, with 16 bases between. CDR1 is SQVTM, CDR2 ANQGSEA, per germline. The CDR3 has 13 amino acids. CDR3 loop: CSGKTGEGGELFF. The DNA of the CDR3 is TGCAGCGGCAAGACAGGGGAGGGCGGGGAGCTGTTTTTT.

V is TRBV28 and J is TRBJ2-3; TRBD1 might be the D (6 bases). The CDR3 covers 15 residues. Germline V gives CDR1 MDHEN, CDR2 SYDVKM. Between the trimmed V and J ends, which lost 6 bases and 0 bases, there was a span of 13 bases. CDR3 DNA sequence: TGTGCCAGCAGCTACCCAGGGGCTAGCACAGATACGCAGTATTTT. Translating gives CASSYPGASTDTQYF.

The chain couples TRBV7-2 to TRBJ1-6; TRBD1 aligns across 10 bases. Germline CDR1 reads SGHTA; CDR2 reads FQGNSA. The CDR3 runs to 15 residues. Trimming at V came to 1 base and at J to 13 bases, leaving 7 bases not matched to a gene. This CDR3 is CASSLGPGQGIPLHF. DNA of the CDR3: TGTGCCAGCAGCTTAGGACCGGGACAGGGGATTCCCCTCCACTTT.

The chain couples TRBV27 to TRBJ1-2; D not resolved. The ends were cut back, 0 bases at V and 7 bases at J, with 9 bases in the middle. CDR3 length equals 13 residues. Germline loops: CDR1 MNHEY, CDR2 SMNVEV (reference sequence). The CDR3 spells CASSLSERSGYTF. DNA of the CDR3: TGTGCCAGCAGTTTATCTGAGAGGAGTGGCTACACCTTC.

The J gene is TRBJ1-2, the V gene TRBV7-9; the D gene is possibly TRBD1 (5 bases). This CDR3 is 14 amino acids long. The V gene lost 4 bases and the J gene lost 7 bases, with 16 bases spanning the gap. CDR1 SEHNR and CDR2 FQNEAQ come from the germline V gene (reference sequence). The CDR3 DNA sequence: TGTGCCAGCAGCTGGTCGGGGGGGGGATTTGGCTACACCTTC. Translated: CASSWSGGGFGYTF. Combining the CDR3 with reference TRBV7-9 and TRBJ1-2 gives the whole variable domain DTGVSQNPRHKITKRGQNVTFRCDPISEHNRLYWYRQTLGQGPEFLTYFQNEAQLEKSRLLSDRFSAERPKGSFSTLEIQRTEQGDSAMYLCASSWSGGGFGYTFGSGTRLTVV.